These 25 T cell receptor beta chains were all obtained from the same sample, sequenced in a study of blood T cell repertoires in COVID-19 (dated by TCRdb to between 2020 and 2021). Library construction relied on the immunoSEQ multiplex PCR assay. Sourced from immuneACCESS, this table was stored by TCRdb with only in-frame sequences that have V and J called. A share of the clones is absent; for the studies checked, an unresolved V gene accounts for under half, and the remainder has no known explanation. The sample yields about 140,000 clones; about four fifths were counted once. The ten largest clones capture 5% to 7% of the sample. The specimen sequenced was PBMCs or T cells enriched from blood (not recorded which). The receptors were sampled from a man between 35 and 55 years old with acute COVID-19.

This sequence joins TRBV5-4 and TRBJ2-1; the match to TRBD2 covers 10 bases. CDR1 is SGHNT and CDR2 is YYREEE in the germline V gene (reference sequence). This CDR3 spans 16 amino acids. The J segment lost 7 bases and the V segment lost 0 bases, leaving 7 bases of the junction unmatched. CDR3 sequence (DNA): TGTGCCAGCAGCTTGGGGGGGACTAGCGAGTTTAATGAGCAGTTCTTC. It translates to CASSLGGTSEFNEQFF.

V gene TRBV7-2 combines with J gene TRBJ1-2, with D possibly TRBD1 on 5 matching bases. V gave up 5 bases and J gave up 5 bases, with 15 bases separating them. Per the germline V gene, CDR1 is SGHTA and CDR2 is FQGNSA. The CDR3 consists of 14 residues. The CDR3 coding sequence is TGTGCCAGCAGCCCCCACAGAGACAGTTATGGCTACACCTTC. Amino acid sequence: CASSPHRDSYGYTF.

This chain links TRBV28 with TRBJ2-1; the match to TRBD1 covers 8 bases. The V segment lost 6 bases and the J segment 4 bases; nucleotides outside the gene matches: 8. There are 15 residues in the CDR3. Germline V gene data show CDR1 as MDHEN and CDR2 as SYDVKM. This chain's CDR3 is CASSLSDREYNEQFF. CDR3 sequence (DNA): TGTGCCAGCAGCCTTTCGGACAGGGAATACAATGAGCAGTTCTTC.

This clone was observed once. V is TRBV7-2 and J is TRBJ2-3; 7 bases match TRBD2. Trimming at V came to 5 bases and at J to 0 bases, leaving 5 bases not matched to a gene. CDR1 is SGHTA, CDR2 FQGNSA, per germline. The CDR3 has 15 amino acids. The DNA for the CDR3 is TGTGCCAGCAGCCCCGAGCGGGATAGCACAGATACGCAGTATTTT. This codes for CASSPERDSTDTQYF.

This chain uses TRBV15 with TRBJ1-4; D unclear. The germline V gene has CDR1 LNHNV and CDR2 YYDKDF (reference sequence). Trimming removed 0 bases from V and 0 bases from J, with 14 bases in between. The CDR3 is 18 residues long. The CDR3 spells CATSRDRGGLATNEKLFF. The CDR3 bases are TGTGCCACCAGCAGAGATAGAGGAGGGCTTGCAACTAATGAAAAACTGTTTTTT.

This sequence joins TRBV4-1 and TRBJ2-7, with 9 nucleotides matching TRBD2. After removal of 8 bases from V and 5 bases from J, the junction contained 7 bases not matched to a gene. Germline assignment: CDR1 MGHRA and CDR2 YSYEKL. The CDR3 runs 13 residues. The CDR3 nucleotides read TGCGCCAGCGGGGCGGGAGGGCCCGACGAGCAGTACTTC. It codes for CASGAGGPDEQYF.

The chain has TRBV5-1 and TRBJ2-5; weak D call: TRBD2 (6 bases). The germline V gene encodes CDR1 SGHRS and CDR2 YFSETQ. The length of the CDR3 is 15 residues. V lost 2 bases to trimming and J lost 2 bases, with 13 bases between them. CDR3 coding DNA: TGCGCCAGCAGCTTTGGAGGGGCCAGGCAAGAGACCCAGTACTTC. Protein sequence: CASSFGGARQETQYF.

The gene calls are TRBV27 and TRBJ1-1, with TRBD1 matching 9 bases. Germline loops: CDR1 MNHEY, CDR2 SMNVEV (reference sequence). J lost 3 bases, V lost 6 bases, and 14 bases had no gene match. There are 17 residues in the CDR3. Written as DNA, the CDR3 is TGTGCCAGCAGGCCTCGCACAGGGGGCCTGGGTGACACTGAAGCTTTCTTT. It yields the protein CASRPRTGGLGDTEAFF.

The chain uses TRBV11-3 and TRBJ2-3, with D hard to call. The germline V and J ends were trimmed by 5 bases and 4 bases, with 13 bases remaining between them. The V gene's germline CDR1 is SGHNT and CDR2 YENEEA. The CDR3 consists of 14 residues. In DNA, the CDR3 is TGTGCCAGCAGCCGAACGGCGGCGGCAGATACGCAGTATTTT. This codes for CASSRTAAADTQYF. Full variable domain (remainder filled in from reference TRBV11-3 and TRBJ2-3): EAGVVQSPRYKIIEKKQPVAFWCNPISGHNTLYWYLQNLGQGPELLIRYENEEAVDDSQLPKDRFSAERLKGVDSTLKIQPAELGDSAVYLCASSRTAAADTQYFGPGTRLTVL.

The CDR3: CASSLSGGRTRETQYF. CDR3 sequence (DNA): TGTGCCAGCAGTTTATCGGGCGGGAGGACCAGGGAGACCCAGTACTTC. The rearrangement links TRBV27 to TRBJ2-5, with 8 bases aligning to TRBD2. V trimming: 0 bases; J trimming: 5 bases; junction bases outside the gene matches: 8. The CDR3 contains 16 residues. Germline values: CDR1 MNHEY, CDR2 SMNVEV (reference sequence).

The chain links TRBV30 to TRBJ2-7; D may be TRBD1 (5 bases). The CDR3 is made up of 13 amino acids. Germline V CDR1 and CDR2: GTSNPN, SVGIG (reference sequence). Trimming removed 2 bases from V and 0 bases from J, with 8 bases in between. CDR3 amino acids: CAWSSGISYEQYF. The CDR3 DNA sequence: TGTGCCTGGAGTTCAGGGATCTCCTACGAGCAGTACTTC.

V and J are TRBV3-1 (or the pseudogene TRBV3-2) and TRBJ2-7; perhaps TRBD2 as D (5 bases). The germline CDR1 and CDR2 sequences are LGHDT and YNNKEL (reference sequence). CDR3 size: 21 residues. The germline V and J ends were trimmed by 6 bases and 4 bases, with 37 bases remaining between them. As DNA, the CDR3 is TGTGCCAGCAGTAGACCTGACTGGAGGTCCCAAATCGGAGATAGACTATACGAGCAGTACTTC. This sequence encodes CASSRPDWRSQIGDRLYEQYF.

The CDR3 DNA sequence: TGTGCCAGCAGCACCGACAGGGGGAGGGCGAACACTGAAGCTTTCTTT. It translates to CASSTDRGRANTEAFF. This sequence joins TRBV19 and TRBJ1-1, with 9 bases matching TRBD1. The V and J ends lost 9 bases and 1 base, in that order; junction bases with no gene match: 12. Germline CDR1 reads LNHDA; CDR2 reads SQIVND (reference sequence). CDR3 length: 16 amino acids.

The V and J genes are TRBV5-1 and TRBJ2-7, with a possible D match to TRBD2 (6 bases). The CDR3 consists of 16 residues. CDR1 and CDR2 from the germline V gene are SGHRS and YFSETQ. V lost 4 bases and J 4 bases, leaving 21 bases between the germline ends. The CDR3 here is CASSPEASAGLYEQYF. The CDR3 DNA follows: TGCGCCAGCAGCCCGGAAGCCTCCGCGGGGCTATACGAGCAGTACTTC.

The chain links TRBV4-1 to TRBJ1-1, with D unresolved. The CDR3 contains 14 residues. Trimming shortened V by 2 bases and J by 2 bases, and 9 bases separated the two germline ends. Per the germline V gene, CDR1 is MGHRA and CDR2 is YSYEKL. The CDR3 DNA reads as TGCGCCAGCAGCCAACCCTTGAGTAACACTGAAGCTTTCTTT. This codes for CASSQPLSNTEAFF.

This clone has just a few counts. The chain couples TRBV16 to TRBJ2-7; 8 nucleotides line up with TRBD2. Looked up from germline, CDR1 is KGHSY and CDR2 is FQNENV. This CDR3 is 17 amino acids long. V lost 2 bases, J lost 7 bases, and 16 bases stayed unmatched. The CDR3 loop reads CASSQEDGGLGVGEQYF. The CDR3 coding sequence is TGTGCCAGCAGCCAAGAGGATGGGGGACTAGGCGTTGGAGAGCAGTACTTC.

CDR3 loop: CASSLLSFGDTQYF. The CDR3 DNA reads TGTGCCAGCAGCTTGTTGAGTTTCGGGGATACGCAGTATTTT. This chain joins TRBV5-4 and TRBJ2-3; D unclear. The V end was cut by 1 base, the J end by 6 bases, with 12 bases between. The CDR3 spans 14 residues. The germline gives CDR1 SGHNT, CDR2 YYREEE (reference sequence).

This clone appeared a few times. The chain joins TRBV19 to TRBJ1-4; D unresolved. The length of the CDR3 is 14 residues. The germline gives CDR1 LNHDA, CDR2 SQIVND (reference sequence). Trimming left V 2 bases short and J 7 bases short, with 11 bases between. For the CDR3, the DNA is TGTGCCAGTAGTATATCACCGGGAATTGAAAAACTGTTTTTT. Its protein product is CASSISPGIEKLFF.

The rearrangement links TRBV6-5 to TRBJ2-6; possibly TRBD1 for D (5 bases). CDR3 size: 14 residues. Germline loops: CDR1 MNHEY, CDR2 SVGAGI. The V end was cut by 8 bases, the J end by 0 bases, with 8 bases between. The CDR3 loop is CASLDSSGANVLTF. CDR3 sequence (DNA): TGTGCCAGCCTCGACAGCTCTGGGGCCAACGTCCTGACTTTC.

J is TRBJ1-1 and V is TRBV19; a weak D match, TRBD1 (5 bases). The V end was cut by 6 bases, the J end by 1 base, with 9 bases between. CDR1 and CDR2 from the germline V gene are LNHDA and SQIVND (reference sequence). This CDR3 has 13 amino acids. Here the CDR3 DNA reads TGTGCCAGTAGCCCAACAGGGAACACTGAAGCTTTCTTT. Protein: CASSPTGNTEAFF.

This clone was recorded once. The chain combines TRBV30 with TRBJ1-5; no clear D. The germline V gene encodes CDR1 GTSNPN and CDR2 SVGIG (reference sequence). The CDR3 extends over 12 amino acids. Trimming cost V 2 bases and J 6 bases, with 8 bases left between them. This CDR3 reads CAWSTDIQPQHF. The CDR3 DNA reads TGTGCCTGGAGTACCGACATTCAGCCCCAGCATTTT.

For the CDR3, the DNA is TGTGCCAGCAGTTTATTAACTACGACCCGCTACGAGCAGTACTTC. This codes for CASSLLTTTRYEQYF. The chain is built from TRBV28 and TRBJ2-7; D unclear. Trimming took 1 base from V and 3 from J, leaving 13 bases between them. The CDR3 length is 15 residues. The germline CDR1 and CDR2 sequences are MDHEN and SYDVKM. Based on the CDR3 plus reference TRBV28 and TRBJ2-7, the full variable domain is DVKVTQSSRYLVKRTGEKVFLECVQDMDHENMFWYRQDPGLGLRLIYFSYDVKMKEKGDIPEGYSVSREKKERFSLILESASTNQTSMYLCASSLLTTTRYEQYFGPGTRLTVT.

This rearrangement joins TRBV5-6 to TRBJ2-7, with a tentative D call TRBD1 (6 bases). V shed 0 bases and J shed 0 bases, with 10 bases lying between them. The CDR3 is made up of 15 amino acids. CDR1 SGHDT and CDR2 YYEEEE come from the germline V gene. The CDR3 nucleotides read TGTGCCAGCAGCTTGGCAGGGGAGAGCTCCTACGAGCAGTACTTC. Amino acids: CASSLAGESSYEQYF.

This clone has just one count. The V and J genes are TRBV11-2 and TRBJ2-1; 8 positions agree with TRBD1. V lost 4 bases to trimming and J lost 1 base; unmatched junction nucleotides: 9. The germline gives CDR1 SGHAT, CDR2 FQNNGV. The CDR3 is 17 amino acids. The CDR3 region has the DNA TGTGCCAGCAGCTCCCTCCGACAGGGGCCGTCCTACAATGAGCAGTTCTTC. Translated: CASSSLRQGPSYNEQFF.

This clone was counted a single time. The DNA of the CDR3 is TGTGCCAGCCAGACAGGCGGCCAGGGCTACACCTTC. It is translated as CASQTGGQGYTF. V gene TRBV9 combines with J gene TRBJ1-2; tentatively, D is TRBD1 (6 bases). Trimming left V 7 bases short and J 8 bases short, with 15 bases between. The CDR3 contains 12 residues. Germline CDR1 is SGDLS and CDR2 is YYNGEE.